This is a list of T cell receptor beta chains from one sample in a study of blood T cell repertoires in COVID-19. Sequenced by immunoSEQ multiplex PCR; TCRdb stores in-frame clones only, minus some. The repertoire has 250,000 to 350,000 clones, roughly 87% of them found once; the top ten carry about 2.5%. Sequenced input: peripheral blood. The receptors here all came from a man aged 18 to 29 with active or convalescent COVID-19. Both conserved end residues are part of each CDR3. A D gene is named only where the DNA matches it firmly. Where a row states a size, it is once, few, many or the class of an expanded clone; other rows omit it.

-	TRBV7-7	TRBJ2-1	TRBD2	TGTGCCAGCAGCTTAGAACTAGCGTCTGATGAGCAGTTCTTC	CASSLELASDEQFF
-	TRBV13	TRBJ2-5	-	TGTGCCAGCAGCTGGACGGCAGGGGATGCAGGAGAGACCCAGTACTTC	CASSWTAGDAGETQYF
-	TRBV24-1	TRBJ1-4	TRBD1	TGTGCCACCAGTTCCAGGGGGACAGGGCATGAAAAACTGTTTTTT	CATSSRGTGHEKLFF
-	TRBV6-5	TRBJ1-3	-	TGTGCCAGCAGTTCCTCGAGTGGAAACACCATATATTTT	CASSSSSGNTIYF
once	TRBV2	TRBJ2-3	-	TGTGCCAGCAGTGAGGAGACGCACGTTGGGGATACGCAGTATTTT	CASSEETHVGDTQYF
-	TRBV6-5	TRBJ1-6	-	TGTGCCAGCAGTTACTCTTTCACGGGGAATGGCTCACCCCTCCACTTT	CASSYSFTGNGSPLHF
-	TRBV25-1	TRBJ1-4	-	TGTGCCAGCAGTGAAGAATTCCCGGGTGAAAAACTGTTTTTT	CASSEEFPGEKLFF
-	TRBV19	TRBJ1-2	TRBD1	TGTGCCAGTAGTGCCCGGGACAGGGGGCATTATGGCTACACCTTC	CASSARDRGHYGYTF
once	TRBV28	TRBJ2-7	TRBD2	TGTGCCAGCACCCAAATAGCGGGAGTCTCGGAGCAGTACTTC	CASTQIAGVSEQYF
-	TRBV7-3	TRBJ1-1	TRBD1	TGTGCCAGCAGTCGTAGACAGGGGTCTGAAGCTTTCTTT	CASSRRQGSEAFF
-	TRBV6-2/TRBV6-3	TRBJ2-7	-	TGTGCCAGCAGCCGACAGCTACCCTACGAGCAGTACTTC	CASSRQLPYEQYF
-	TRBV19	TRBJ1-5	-	TGTGCCAGTAGTATCGGCAGGGGAATACAGCCCCAGCATTTT	CASSIGRGIQPQHF
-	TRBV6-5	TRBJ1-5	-	TGTGCCAGCAGTAGAACAGGGTATCAGCCCCAGCATTTT	CASSRTGYQPQHF
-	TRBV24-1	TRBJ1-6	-	TGTGCCACCAGTGAAACAGGGTTTAGCTCCTATAATTCACCCCTCCACTTT	CATSETGFSSYNSPLHF
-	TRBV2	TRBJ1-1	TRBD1	TGTGCCAGCACGGACAGGGGGAACACTGAAGCTTTCTTT	CASTDRGNTEAFF
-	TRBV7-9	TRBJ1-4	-	TGTGCCAGCAGCTTATTTCCGGGGGAGAGGAAAACTAATGAAAAACTGTTTTTT	CASSLFPGERKTNEKLFF
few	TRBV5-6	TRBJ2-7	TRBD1	TGTGCCAGCAGCACACCGACTCGACAGGGGACCTACGAGCAGTACTTC	CASSTPTRQGTYEQYF
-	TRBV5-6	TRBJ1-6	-	TGTGCCAGCAGCCCAGAACTGAGTCAGGAGGATTCACCCCTCCACTTT	CASSPELSQEDSPLHF
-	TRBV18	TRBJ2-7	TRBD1	TGTGCCAGCTCACCCTCCGGGACAGGGCTCTCCTACGAGCAGTACTTC	CASSPSGTGLSYEQYF
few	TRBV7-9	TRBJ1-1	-	TGTGCCAGCAGCTTAGCGCAGGGCTCTGAAGCTTTCTTT	CASSLAQGSEAFF
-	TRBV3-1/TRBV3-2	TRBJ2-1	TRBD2	TGTGCCAGCAGCCAAGATCTAAGCGGGGGGGCCTCCTACAATGAGCAGTTCTTC	CASSQDLSGGASYNEQFF
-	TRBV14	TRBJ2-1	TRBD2	TGTGCCAGCAGCCTCACGGGACTAGTTTGGCAAGGGCAGTTCTTC	CASSLTGLVWQGQFF
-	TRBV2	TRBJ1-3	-	TGTGCCCACCGAACGCCGACAGGACAAAAAAGAAACACCATATATTTT	CAHRTPTGQKRNTIYF
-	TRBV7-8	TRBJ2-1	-	TGTGCCAGCAGCTACAGGGGAGGCGATGAGCAGTTCTTC	CASSYRGGDEQFF
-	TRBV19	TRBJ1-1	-	TGTGCCAGTAGTATCACAGAGAACACTGAAGCTTTCTTT	CASSITENTEAFF
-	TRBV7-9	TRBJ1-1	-	TGTGCCAGCAGCTTATCGGGCAGCGGGGCTGGGACTGAAGCTTTCTTT	CASSLSGSGAGTEAFF
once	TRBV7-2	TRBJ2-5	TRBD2	TGTGCCAGCAGCTTAGGTGCTGCGGGAGTGGAGACCCAGTACTTC	CASSLGAAGVETQYF
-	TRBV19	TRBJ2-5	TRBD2	TGTGCCAGCGGACTGTCCGGGAGGACGTCCCAAGAGACCCAGTACTTC	CASGLSGRTSQETQYF
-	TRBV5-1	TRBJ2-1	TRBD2	TGCGCCAGCAGCTTGGTTGGCCGGGAGGGAGGCAATGAGCAGTTCTTC	CASSLVGREGGNEQFF
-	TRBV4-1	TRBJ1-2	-	TGCGCCAGCAGCCGCAGCGGGCAATCTTATTATGGCTACACCTTC	CASSRSGQSYYGYTF
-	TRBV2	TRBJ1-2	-	TGTGCCAGCAGTGTATATTATGGCTACACCTTC	CASSVYYGYTF
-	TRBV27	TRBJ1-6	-	TGTGCCAGCAGCCGACAGGATTCACCCCTCCACTTT	CASSRQDSPLHF
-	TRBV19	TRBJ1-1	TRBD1	TGTGCCAGTAGTACCTGGGGACAGGCGGCTTTCTTT	CASSTWGQAAFF
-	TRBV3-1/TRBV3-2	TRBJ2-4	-	TGTGCCAGCAGCCGCCAGGGGCAGAGATCGAACATTCAGTACTTC	CASSRQGQRSNIQYF
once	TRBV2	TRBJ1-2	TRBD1	TGTGCCAGCAGTGCGGGACAGGGCTCATATGGCTACACCTTC	CASSAGQGSYGYTF
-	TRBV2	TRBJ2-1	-	TGTGCCAGCAGTGAAGACCGGCTAGCGTCCAATGAGCAGTTCTTC	CASSEDRLASNEQFF
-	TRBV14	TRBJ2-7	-	TGTGCCAGCAGCGAGGTCAGGGGTCGGTTTTCGCGGCAGTACTTC	CASSEVRGRFSRQYF
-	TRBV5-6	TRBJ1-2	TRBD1	TGTGCCAGCAGCTCCCTAGGACAGGCGCACTATGGCTACACCTTC	CASSSLGQAHYGYTF
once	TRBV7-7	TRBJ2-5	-	TGTGCCAGCAGCTTAGCGGGGGCCGTGGCCCAGTACTTC	CASSLAGAVAQYF
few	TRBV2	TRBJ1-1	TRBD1	TGTGCCAGCAGGGATAGGACAGGAGTCACTGAAGCTTTCTTT	CASRDRTGVTEAFF
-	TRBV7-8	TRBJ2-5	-	TGTGCCAGCAGCTTAGTTAGCCCGGCGGAGACCCAGTACTTC	CASSLVSPAETQYF
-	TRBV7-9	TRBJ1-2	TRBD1	TGTGCCAGCAGCTTAATGACAGGGGGCTACACCTTC	CASSLMTGGYTF
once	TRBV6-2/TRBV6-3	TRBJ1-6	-	TGTGCCAGCAGTTACTTAGGGGGGGATTCACCCCTCCACTTT	CASSYLGGDSPLHF
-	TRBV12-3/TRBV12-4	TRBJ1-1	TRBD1	TGTGCCAGCGGCAGGGGGCTCACTGAAGCTTTCTTT	CASGRGLTEAFF
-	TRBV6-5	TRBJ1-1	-	TGTGCCAGCAGGGAGGAAAGGCCCACTGAAGCTTTCTTT	CASREERPTEAFF
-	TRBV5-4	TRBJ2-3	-	TGTGCCAGCAGCTTGGAGCGGCCTAGCGGCACAGATACGCAGTATTTT	CASSLERPSGTDTQYF
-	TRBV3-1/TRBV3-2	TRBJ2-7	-	TGTGCCAGCAGCCAATGGCAGACCTACGAGCAGTACTTC	CASSQWQTYEQYF
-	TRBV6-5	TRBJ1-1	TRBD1	TGTGCCAGCAGTACTGACAGGGGAACTGAAGCTTTCTTT	CASSTDRGTEAFF
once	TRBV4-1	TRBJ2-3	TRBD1	TGCGCCAGCAGAACAGGGGGCAGCACAGATACGCAGTATTTT	CASRTGGSTDTQYF
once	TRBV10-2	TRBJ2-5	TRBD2	TGCGCCAGCAGAAAAGCGGGGGGCCCACAAGAGACCCAGTACTTC	CASRKAGGPQETQYF
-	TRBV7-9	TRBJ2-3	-	TGTGCCAGCAGCCGCCCGGGGGAGGATACGCAGTATTTT	CASSRPGEDTQYF